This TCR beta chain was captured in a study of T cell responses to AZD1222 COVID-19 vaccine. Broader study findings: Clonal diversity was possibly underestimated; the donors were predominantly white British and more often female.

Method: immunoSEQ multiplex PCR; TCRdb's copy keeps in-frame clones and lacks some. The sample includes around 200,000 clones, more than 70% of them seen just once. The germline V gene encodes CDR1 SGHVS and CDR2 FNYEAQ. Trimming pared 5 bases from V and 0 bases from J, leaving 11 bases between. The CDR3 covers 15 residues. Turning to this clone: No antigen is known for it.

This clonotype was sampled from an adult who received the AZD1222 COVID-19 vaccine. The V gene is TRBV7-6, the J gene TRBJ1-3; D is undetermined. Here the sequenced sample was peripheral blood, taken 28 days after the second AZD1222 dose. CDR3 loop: CASSLDGDSGNTIYF. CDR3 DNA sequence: TGTGCCAGCAGCCTAGACGGGGACTCTGGAAACACCATATATTTT.